Listed here are 21 T cell receptor beta chains from one sample, sequenced in a study of T cell responses to AZD1222 COVID-19 vaccine. Assay used: immunoSEQ multiplex PCR; TCRdb lists only in-frame clones, some missing. The sample includes approximately 100,000 clones, about nine tenths of them seen just once. This specimen was peripheral blood, taken on day 0 of AZD1222 vaccination. The receptors here all came from an adult in good health.

The V and J genes are TRBV5-6 and TRBJ1-6, with D unresolved. Germline V gene data show CDR1 as SGHDT and CDR2 as YYEEEE. V was trimmed by 4 bases and J by 14 bases, leaving 10 bases between them. The CDR3 has 11 amino acids. For the CDR3, the DNA is TGTGCCAGCAGCAATGACGGGACCCTCCACTTT. Protein sequence: CASSNDGTLHF.

This clone was found a few times. V gene TRBV24-1 combines with J gene TRBJ1-2, with 7 bases lining up with TRBD1. CDR3 length equals 14 residues. V shed 4 bases and J 2 bases; nucleotides not matched to a gene: 3. Germline CDR1 is KGHDR and CDR2 is SFDVKD. The CDR3: CATSEPTGNYGYTF. In DNA form, the CDR3 reads TGTGCCACCAGTGAGCCGACAGGGAACTATGGCTACACCTTC.

This clone has a single count. The CDR3 loop reads CASSISFALAGDPYNEQFF. The CDR3 region has the DNA TGTGCCAGTAGTATTTCGTTCGCCCTAGCGGGGGATCCATACAATGAGCAGTTCTTC. This chain joins TRBV19 and TRBJ2-1; 10 bases are shared with TRBD2. This CDR3 spans 19 amino acids. Germline assignment: CDR1 LNHDA and CDR2 SQIVND (reference sequence). Trimming took 3 bases from V and 4 from J; bases not matched to a gene: 15.

The rearrangement joins TRBV28 to TRBJ2-3, with D maybe TRBD2 (5 bases). Trimming stripped 2 bases from V and 0 bases from J, with 12 bases between. The CDR3 runs 16 residues. CDR1 and CDR2 (germline): MDHEN, SYDVKM. The CDR3 region has the DNA TGTGCCAGCAGTTTAGCCGGGGATACTAGCACAGATACGCAGTATTTT. Residues: CASSLAGDTSTDTQYF.

This chain uses TRBV7-9 with TRBJ1-4, with unresolved D. Between the trimmed V and J ends, which lost 1 base and 5 bases, there was a span of 11 bases. Germline loops: CDR1 SEHNR, CDR2 FQNEAQ (reference sequence). The CDR3 extends over 15 amino acids. CDR3 residues: CASSLDAIGNEKLFF. The CDR3 nucleotides are TGTGCCAGCAGCTTAGACGCCATAGGAAATGAAAAACTGTTTTTT.

V usage is TRBV7-2 and J usage is TRBJ1-5, with D tentatively TRBD1 (6 bases). The germline CDR1 and CDR2 sequences are SGHTA and FQGNSA. Trimming cost V 5 bases and J 7 bases, with 27 bases left between them. The CDR3 runs 18 residues. As DNA, the CDR3 is TGTGCCAGCAGCCCACTCCCAGAGGGGACAACTCAAGGGCAGCCCCAGCATTTT. Translation: CASSPLPEGTTQGQPQHF. Combining the CDR3 with reference TRBV7-2 and TRBJ1-5 gives the whole variable domain GAGVSQSPSNKVTEKGKDVELRCDPISGHTALYWYRQSLGQGLEFLIYFQGNSAPDKSGLPSDRFSAERTGGSVSTLTIQRTQQEDSAVYLCASSPLPEGTTQGQPQHFGDGTRLSIL.

V and J are TRBV10-3 and TRBJ2-1; TRBD1 agrees at 7 bases. J lost 2 bases, V lost 8 bases, and 3 bases had no gene match. CDR3 length: 13 residues. The germline V gene has CDR1 ENHRY and CDR2 SYGVKD. The CDR3 region is CAIRQGTYNEQFF. CDR3 DNA: TGTGCCATCCGACAGGGAACCTACAATGAGCAGTTCTTC.

This clone came up once. The chain recombines TRBV14 with TRBJ2-7; TRBD1 agrees at 9 bases. The trim removed 3 bases at V and 4 bases at J, leaving 7 bases unmatched. The germline CDR1 and CDR2 sequences are SGHDN and FVKESK. This CDR3 region has 15 residues. The CDR3 DNA is TGTGCCAGCAGCCAGAACGCTGACAGGGGGTACGAGCAGTACTTC. Its translation is CASSQNADRGYEQYF.

The chain employs TRBV28 and TRBJ1-6; D remains unclear. Germline assignment: CDR1 MDHEN and CDR2 SYDVKM. This CDR3 has 15 amino acids. Trimming removed 2 bases at V and 9 bases at J, with 14 bases between. The CDR3 is CASSLPRKPFSPLHF. CDR3 coding DNA: TGTGCCAGCAGTTTACCCCGGAAACCGTTTTCACCCCTCCACTTT.

This clone was seen a handful of times. The gene calls are TRBV3-1 (or the pseudogene TRBV3-2) and TRBJ2-5; no clear D. The V end was cut by 0 bases, the J end by 2 bases, with 16 bases between. Germline V gives CDR1 LGHDT, CDR2 YNNKEL (reference sequence). The CDR3 covers 17 residues. The CDR3 is CASSQEVGGEVQETQYF. The CDR3, as DNA: TGTGCCAGCAGCCAAGAAGTTGGTGGGGAAGTACAAGAGACCCAGTACTTC.

The J gene is TRBJ2-1, the V gene TRBV4-2, with D unclear. The germline gives CDR1 LGHNA, CDR2 YNFKEQ. V lost 0 bases and J lost 9, with 15 bases in between. CDR3 length: 15 residues. CDR3 nucleotide sequence: TGTGCCAGCAGCCAAGAGCACGTGAGAGCAGGTGAGCAGTTCTTC. It yields the protein CASSQEHVRAGEQFF.

The chain is built from TRBV18 and TRBJ1-6, with D unclear. Trimming cost V 1 base and J 5 bases, with 12 bases left between them. This CDR3 has 16 residues. Germline V gives CDR1 KGHSH, CDR2 LQKENI. CDR3 residues: CASSPRSGLDNSPLHF. The CDR3 bases are TGTGCCAGCTCACCACGGTCCGGGCTGGATAATTCACCCCTCCACTTT.

J is TRBJ2-6 and V is TRBV12-3 or TRBV12-4; no reliable D call. The CDR3 loop spans 13 amino acids. Deletions cut 9 bases from V and 0 bases from J, with 6 bases between. CDR3 coding DNA: TGTGCCAGTCAGCGCTCTGGGGCCAACGTCCTGACTTTC. It yields the protein CASQRSGANVLTF.

This chain connects TRBV3-1 (or the pseudogene TRBV3-2) to TRBJ2-7; 10 nucleotides match TRBD1. This CDR3 contains 14 residues. Germline V gene sequence: CDR1 LGHDT, CDR2 YNNKEL (reference sequence). Unmatched junction bases numbered 6, after V lost 6 bases and J lost 4 bases. This CDR3 is CASRKTGGAYEQYF. CDR3 sequence (DNA): TGTGCCAGCAGGAAGACAGGGGGCGCATACGAGCAGTACTTC.

The chain has TRBV19 and TRBJ1-5, with D perhaps matching TRBD1 (5 bases). The CDR3 is 15 amino acids. Trimming took off 6 bases at V and 4 bases at J, with 16 bases between the two ends. Germline loops: CDR1 LNHDA, CDR2 SQIVND (reference sequence). The CDR3, as DNA: TGTGCCAGTAGCAACCGGGACTTAGGGAATCAGCCCCAGCATTTT. Protein: CASSNRDLGNQPQHF.

V usage is TRBV5-1 and J usage is TRBJ1-5; the match to TRBD1 covers 7 bases. CDR1 and CDR2 (germline): SGHRS, YFSETQ. The ends lost 1 base at V and 2 bases at J; junction bases unmatched: 3. The CDR3 is 15 amino acids. This chain's CDR3 is CASSLQGEGNQPQHF. The CDR3 coding sequence is TGCGCCAGCAGCTTGCAGGGGGAGGGCAATCAGCCCCAGCATTTT.

The rearrangement uses TRBV30 and TRBJ1-5, with 8 bases identical to TRBD1. The CDR3 loop spans 15 amino acids. Germline values: CDR1 GTSNPN, CDR2 SVGIG (reference sequence). The junction had 12 bases not matched to a gene; V was cut back by 1 base and J by 10 bases. The CDR3 region has the DNA TGTGCCTGGAGTGCGGGAGGACAGGGCTCTTCCCCCCAGCATTTT. Protein sequence: CAWSAGGQGSSPQHF.

This clone was seen just once. This chain connects TRBV24-1 to TRBJ2-1; TRBD1 aligns across 7 bases. V lost 4 bases and J lost 7; bases outside the gene matches: 6. This CDR3 contains 14 residues. The V gene's germline CDR1 is KGHDR and CDR2 SFDVKD. The DNA of the CDR3 is TGTGCCACCAGTGAACGACAGGGTTGGAATGAGCAGTTCTTC. Protein product: CATSERQGWNEQFF.

The chain couples TRBV14 to TRBJ1-1; D is unresolved. Germline V gives CDR1 SGHDN, CDR2 FVKESK. The V end lost 5 bases, the J end lost 0 bases, and 16 bases lay between the germline ends. This CDR3 spans 16 amino acids. In DNA form, the CDR3 reads TGTGCCAGCAGCAGTCAGAAAGTATGGATGAACACTGAAGCTTTCTTT. Translated, it gives CASSSQKVWMNTEAFF.

The chain joins TRBV4-1 to TRBJ1-5; 8 bases fit TRBD1. Per germline, CDR1 MGHRA and CDR2 YSYEKL. J lost 7 bases, V lost 0 bases, and 5 bases had no gene match. This CDR3 is built from 15 residues. In DNA, the CDR3 is TGCGCCAGCAGCCAAGAGGACAGGGTCGGACAGCCCCAGCATTTT. This encodes CASSQEDRVGQPQHF.

The chain carries TRBV7-9 and TRBJ2-7, with D possibly matching TRBD1 (6 bases). The CDR3 length is 12 residues. The V gene's germline CDR1 is SEHNR and CDR2 FQNEAQ (reference sequence). Trimming left V 10 bases short and J 4 bases short, with 14 bases between. This CDR3 is CATHRDQYEQYF. CDR3 nucleotide sequence: TGTGCCACCCACAGGGACCAATACGAGCAGTACTTC.